The 11 T cell receptor beta chains in this list originate from one sample, sequenced in a study of early T cells in non-severe SARS-CoV-2 infection. TCRdb re-called the 5' RACE reads through MiXCR, storing one row per CDR3 protein. This table has about 130,000 distinct CDR3 sequences, 14% to 15% appearing once. Input material: whole blood. The receptors come from an adult who was a healthcare worker with PCR-confirmed SARS-CoV-2 infection or an uninfected control (not recorded which).

The chain combines TRBV6-5 with TRBJ2-1; 7 bases align to TRBD2. The V gene end was trimmed by 4 bases and the J gene end by 1 base; junction bases not matched to a gene: 13. CDR1 is MNHEY and CDR2 is SVGAGI in the germline V gene. This CDR3 region has 18 residues. The CDR3, as DNA: TGTGCCAGCAGTTCCCGGGTTAGCGGGTCGCCATCCTACAATGAGCAGTTCTTC. Translating it yields CASSSRVSGSPSYNEQFF.

The V gene is TRBV29-1, the J gene TRBJ2-7, with D perhaps being TRBD1 or TRBD2 (5 bases each). Trimming shortened V by 3 bases and J by 3 bases, and 15 bases separated the two germline ends. The CDR3 sequence is 14 residues long. The V gene's germline CDR1 is SQVTM and CDR2 ANQGSEA. As DNA, the CDR3 is TGCAGCGTTGAGCCCGGGGCCGGAAACTACGAGCAGTACTTC. As protein: CSVEPGAGNYEQYF.

This rearrangement joins TRBV21-1 to TRBJ2-3. TRBV21-1 is a pseudogene locus. The CDR3 contains 14 residues. The CDR3 bases are TGTGCCAGCAGCAGAGTCAGCAGCACAGATACGCAGTATTTT. It is translated as CASSRVSSTDTQYF.

A few counts support this clonotype. This chain joins TRBV5-1 and TRBJ2-3; 8 positions agree with TRBD2. The ends lost 1 base at V and 3 bases at J; junction bases unmatched: 7. This CDR3 is 16 amino acids long. The germline V gene encodes CDR1 SGHRS and CDR2 YFSETQ. CDR3 sequence (DNA): TGCGCCAGCAGCTTGCCCACCGGGGGGGCAACAGATACGCAGTATTTT. Its translation is CASSLPTGGATDTQYF.

The V call is TRBV3-1, the J call TRBJ1-6; a possible D gene is TRBD1 (6 bases). Trimming pared 2 bases from V and 7 bases from J, leaving 15 bases between. The CDR3 totals 16 residues. The V gene's germline CDR1 is LGHDT and CDR2 YNNKEL (reference sequence). CDR3 sequence: CASSQTGNIMNSPLHF. The CDR3 nucleotides are TGTGCCAGCAGCCAAACAGGGAATATAATGAATTCACCCCTCCACTTT.

This clonotype was counted a few times. The V call is TRBV6-6, the J call TRBJ1-5, with 9 positions matching TRBD1. The CDR3 runs 14 residues. V shed 5 bases, J shed 7 bases, and the junction held 6 bases outside the gene matches. Per the germline V gene, CDR1 is MNHNY and CDR2 is SVGAGI (reference sequence). CDR3 DNA: TGTGCCAGCAGTAAACAGGGGGCGGAACAGCCCCAGCATTTT. Its translation: CASSKQGAEQPQHF.

This clonotype was recorded a few times. The gene calls are TRBV5-1 and TRBJ2-2; 11 bases fit TRBD1. Losses at the gene ends were 0 bases for V and 7 bases for J; bases not matched to a gene: 5. The germline gives CDR1 SGHRS, CDR2 YFSETQ. The CDR3 loop spans 16 amino acids. The CDR3 DNA sequence: TGCGCCAGCAGCTTGGCCGGGACAGGGGGTCACGGGGAGCTGTTTTTT. Translation gives CASSLAGTGGHGELFF.

The gene calls are TRBV5-1 and TRBJ1-4, with TRBD1 matching 8 bases. CDR3 length equals 14 residues. With 0 bases clipped from V and 8 bases from J, the junction kept 3 bases outside the gene matches. Germline-derived CDR1 and CDR2 are SGHRS and YFSETQ. The CDR3 region has the DNA TGCGCCAGCAGCTTGGGGACAGGGAACGAAAAACTGTTTTTT. This codes for CASSLGTGNEKLFF.

A few counts support this clonotype. The J gene is TRBJ2-1, the V gene TRBV5-5, with D possibly matching TRBD2 (6 bases). Germline V gives CDR1 SGHKS, CDR2 YYEKEE (reference sequence). Trimming removed 1 base at V and 8 bases at J, with 13 bases between. The CDR3 sequence is 14 residues long. The CDR3 loop reads CASSLRRVGDEQFF. The DNA of the CDR3 is TGTGCCAGCAGCTTGAGGAGGGTTGGGGATGAGCAGTTCTTC.

This clonotype appeared a few times. V is TRBV7-9 and J is TRBJ2-7, with 7 bases that match TRBD1. Unmatched junction bases numbered 14, after V lost 5 bases and J lost 7 bases. In germline, CDR1 is SEHNR, CDR2 FQNEAQ (reference sequence). The CDR3 is 15 residues long. In nucleotides, the CDR3 is TGTGCCAGCAGCGGTCGGGCCAGGGGGACGGGGGAGCAGTACTTC. Its protein product is CASSGRARGTGEQYF.

This clonotype has ten or more counts. The chain uses TRBV3-1 and TRBJ2-1; D is tentatively TRBD1 or TRBD2 (6 bases each). The CDR3 is 17 amino acids. Trimming took off 1 base at V and 4 bases at J, with 17 bases between the two ends. Germline values: CDR1 LGHDT, CDR2 YNNKEL (reference sequence). The CDR3 spells CASSQATLGGPYNEQFF. CDR3 DNA: TGTGCCAGCAGCCAAGCCACCCTTGGGGGGCCATACAATGAGCAGTTCTTC.